This T cell receptor beta chain was profiled in a study of shared clonotypes between healthy human individuals. Sequencing was performed with immunoSEQ multiplex PCR; in TCRdb, only in-frame clones are kept and a portion is missing. Of about 1.5 million clones in the sample, 98% are singletons; the top ten hold 0.4% to 0.45%. V was shortened by 3 bases and J by 4 bases, with 6 bases between the two germline ends. This CDR3 has 12 residues. Germline CDR1 and CDR2: SGHAT and FQNNGV. Every donor, a Caucasian adult, lived in Nashville, Tennessee. In regard to this clone: Other DNA sequences within the sample encode an identical CDR3.

This sequence was found in a man younger than 40 in good health. Sample: naive CD4+ T cells sorted from blood. Subset in this sample: CD45RA+ positively selected. V is TRBV11-2 and J is TRBJ1-2; no firm D call. The CDR3 DNA reads TGTGCCAGCAGCTTGGTTTCCTATGGCTACACCTTC. Its protein product is CASSLVSYGYTF.